This T cell receptor beta chain stems from a study of T cells after yellow fever vaccination (dated by TCRdb to between 2018 and 2021). For context, the study as a whole: The SMART-Seq v4 Ultra Low Input RNA kit was used to prepare libraries from fractions with low cell numbers. Two healthy male donors, one aged 18 to 30 and one aged 30 to 40 years, were included in the cohort. To follow T-cell clones before and after primary and booster YFV17D yellow fever vaccination, bulk TCR alpha and beta repertoires were sequenced over time. Blood was collected at multiple timepoints before and after primary and secondary immunization, and bulk PBMC replicates and cell subsets were isolated. The study at large found these results: A small share of clonotypes was detected in both CD4 and CD8 compartments, with the overlap likely arising from convergent recombination. After the booster, most of the clones that had expanded following primary vaccination were detected again (96% of CD4 and roughly nine tenths of CD8), which suggests that memory was broadly maintained. Because abundant contaminating clonotypes from the bulk population could be contained in FACS-sorted repertoires, computational filtering was required. Compared with the primary T-cell response, the secondary T-cell response was faster but weaker, reaching its peak on day 5 rather than on day 15. Because the study included only two donors, the extent to which the findings can be generalized is limited.

Measured from the cysteine to the phenylalanine, the CDR3 is 14 residues long. This entry keeps only the CDR3 DNA: 42 bases, framed from base 1. Deletion took 7 bases off V and 3 bases off J, with a span of 16 bases between the germline ends. CDR1 is given as SNHLY and CDR2 as FYNNEI, both from the germline V gene. Interpreted using the paper, the treatment or condition label stands for: live attenuated yellow fever vaccine strain. At each blood-draw timepoint, two biological replicates of bulk PBMCs were collected. A standard Ficoll-Paque protocol was used to isolate PBMCs from peripheral blood. RNA was extracted with TriZol from bulk PBMCs, CD4 and CD8 fractions, and dextramer-positive and dextramer-negative fractions. The sample holds many counts of this clonotype. The target of this receptor is not known. No base qualities exist here, and no much larger clone lies one base off it. Sequencing relied on an Illumina NovaSeq 6000. Synthesis of TCR cDNA relied on 5'RACE template switching, a step that introduced a universal primer site along with unique molecular identifiers. Priming for cDNA synthesis came from both the TCR alpha and TCR beta constant segments. Two PCR steps were used to amplify libraries, with sample barcodes and sequencing adapters being added in the second step. Libraries were sequenced on Illumina HiSeq 2500 (2x100 bp) or NovaSeq (2x150 bp). Per the source publication's procedure: MIGEC handled demultiplexing of reads and collapsing into UMI consensus sequences, while MiXCR performed V(D)J alignment. Clonotypes responding to the vaccine were identified with edgeR on replicate PBMC samples, with the criteria of FDR below 0.01 and a log2 fold change above 5 up to day 15. Bulk clonotypes were assigned CD4 or CD8 identity according to which sequenced CD4 or CD8 repertoire held them at higher abundance. TCRdb applied fastp at Q25 and MiXCR to the public reads, then kept only in-frame beta chains. One record per CDR3 amino acid sequence lists the most common genes and DNA. V and J calls and clone size were set by TCRdb, not the authors. The sample table records about 340,000 distinct CDR3 sequences; roughly 4.3% of these occur just once. Roughly a quarter of the sample comes from the top ten.

The specimen was PBMCs, collected 5 days after the yellow fever booster vaccination. The chain uses TRBV2 and TRBJ2-7; no D gene can be assigned with confidence. The receptor's source is a man aged 18 to 30 who received the YFV17D yellow fever vaccine. The nucleotide sequence reads as follows: TGTGCCAGCACCAGCATGGCCTACGACTACGAGCAGTACTTC. Its translation reads: CASTSMAYDYEQYF.